One sample yielded the 24 T cell receptor beta chains listed below, sequenced in a study of T-cell reconstitution after alpha-beta-depleted transplantation in children. The authors prepared the TCRbeta library with unique molecular identifiers. One entry per CDR3 protein results from TCRdb running MiXCR on the PCR reads. The sample holds approximately 400,000 distinct CDR3 sequences, under 13% seen once. The source was PBMCs from the stem cell graft donor, collected from the stem cell graft. These receptors came from a human donor who donated a stem cell graft to a child with acute myeloid leukemia.

At least ten counts were recorded for this clonotype. V gene TRBV4-1 combines with J gene TRBJ2-7; the D call may be TRBD1 or TRBD2 (5 bases each). The germline V gene has CDR1 MGHRA and CDR2 YSYEKL. V lost 0 bases, J lost 0 bases, and 9 bases lay in between. This CDR3 has 15 residues. The CDR3 loop is CASSQEAGSSYEQYF. The CDR3 coding sequence is TGCGCCAGCAGCCAAGAGGCAGGGAGCTCCTACGAGCAGTACTTC.

The chain joins TRBV30 to TRBJ2-7, with 8 bases fitting TRBD2. CDR1 GTSNPN and CDR2 SVGIG come from the germline V gene (reference sequence). This CDR3 is built from 13 residues. V trimming: 0 bases; J trimming: 5 bases; junction bases outside the gene matches: 3. The CDR3 coding sequence is TGTGCCTGGAGTGTAAGCGGGAGCGACGAGCAGTACTTC. This encodes CAWSVSGSDEQYF.

The chain carries TRBV19 and TRBJ2-5; TRBD2 might be the D (5 bases). This CDR3 has 16 residues. The V end lost 1 base, the J end lost 1 base, and 13 bases lay between the germline ends. In germline, CDR1 is LNHDA, CDR2 SQIVND (reference sequence). This chain's CDR3 is CASSIGVGRGQETQYF. Here the CDR3 DNA reads TGTGCCAGTAGTATAGGTGTTGGCCGGGGCCAAGAGACCCAGTACTTC. Full variable domain (outside the CDR3, taken from reference TRBV19 and TRBJ2-5): DGGITQSPKYLFRKEGQNVTLSCEQNLNHDAMYWYRQDPGQGLRLIYYSQIVNDFQKGDIAEGYSVSREKKESFPLTVTSAQKNPTAFYLCASSIGVGRGQETQYFGPGTRLLVL.

This clonotype has just a few counts. The CDR3 loop is CASSSTTGAFTSYNEQFF. Here the CDR3 DNA reads TGTGCCAGCAGTTCAACGACAGGGGCTTTCACCTCCTACAATGAGCAGTTCTTC. V usage is TRBV27 and J usage is TRBJ2-1, with TRBD1 matching 8 bases. V lost 4 bases to trimming and J lost 0 bases; unmatched junction nucleotides: 11. Per germline, CDR1 MNHEY and CDR2 SMNVEV (reference sequence). The CDR3 has 18 residues.

A few counts support this clonotype. This chain uses TRBV6-2 or TRBV6-3 with TRBJ2-7; possible D gene TRBD2, 5 bases. The ends were cut back, 6 bases at V and 1 base at J, with 16 bases in the middle. CDR3 size: 15 residues. Germline values: CDR1 MNHEY, CDR2 SVGEGT. The CDR3 is CASRRREPTSYEQYF. The CDR3, as DNA: TGTGCCAGCAGACGCCGGGAACCGACATCCTACGAGCAGTACTTC.

This clonotype was seen many times. V is TRBV5-1 and J is TRBJ2-3, with 10 bases that match TRBD2. Trimming at V came to 0 bases and at J to 3 bases, leaving 4 bases not matched to a gene. This CDR3 is 16 amino acids long. The V gene's germline CDR1 is SGHRS and CDR2 YFSETQ. CDR3 residues: CASSLGASGRTDTQYF. CDR3 coding DNA: TGCGCCAGCAGCTTGGGGGCTAGCGGGAGAACAGATACGCAGTATTTT.

At least ten counts were recorded for this clonotype. This sequence joins TRBV12-3 or TRBV12-4 and TRBJ2-5; 13 nucleotides align to TRBD2. The J segment lost 2 bases and the V segment lost 6 bases, leaving 3 bases of the junction unmatched. The CDR3 covers 15 residues. The CDR3 nucleotides read TGTGCCAGCAGCACGGGACTAGCGGGGCAAGAGACCCAGTACTTC. This encodes CASSTGLAGQETQYF.

The chain joins TRBV5-1 to TRBJ2-4; 9 bases map to TRBD1. CDR3 length: 15 amino acids. V gave up 4 bases and J gave up 5 bases; unmatched junction bases: 7. The germline CDR1 and CDR2 sequences are SGHRS and YFSETQ. The chain's CDR3 is CASSHPGQGENIQYF. The CDR3 nucleotides read TGCGCCAGCAGCCATCCGGGACAGGGAGAAAACATTCAGTACTTC.

The genes are TRBV20-1 and TRBJ1-4; tentatively, D is TRBD1 (5 bases). CDR1 is DFQATT and CDR2 is SNEGSKA in the germline V gene (reference sequence). This CDR3 spans 18 amino acids. Between the trimmed V and J ends, which lost 5 bases and 6 bases, there was a span of 28 bases. The CDR3 DNA reads TGCAGTGCTGGAGGCCGGGACTCTTCGGGGCCCAATGATGAAAAACTGTTTTTT. Amino acids: CSAGGRDSSGPNDEKLFF.

This clonotype was detected a few times. The chain uses TRBV7-2 and TRBJ2-2; a possible D gene is TRBD1 (6 bases). Deletions cut 5 bases from V and 7 bases from J, with 17 bases between. The CDR3 has 15 amino acids. The germline V gene has CDR1 SGHTA and CDR2 FQGNSA. CDR3 nucleotides: TGTGCCAGCAGCCCTTGGGGGCGTAAGGACGGGGAGCTGTTTTTT. Translating it yields CASSPWGRKDGELFF.

The genes are TRBV4-1 and TRBJ2-1; D is possibly TRBD1 (7 bases). CDR1 MGHRA and CDR2 YSYEKL come from the germline V gene. There are 17 residues in the CDR3. Trimming pared 0 bases from V and 5 bases from J, leaving 17 bases between. The CDR3 loop is CASSQERGRWGDNEQFF. CDR3 nucleotide sequence: TGCGCCAGCAGCCAAGAAAGGGGGCGGTGGGGGGACAATGAGCAGTTCTTC.

This clonotype was seen more than once but under ten times. This CDR3 is CASSLRRGEQYF. The CDR3 coding sequence is TGTGCCAGCAGTTTACGGAGGGGTGAGCAGTACTTC. The chain couples TRBV27 to TRBJ2-7; tentatively, D is TRBD2 (6 bases). This CDR3 contains 12 residues. Trimming pared 2 bases from V and 7 bases from J, leaving 9 bases between. CDR1 is MNHEY, CDR2 SMNVEV, per germline (reference sequence).

The CDR3 DNA sequence: TGTGCCATCAGTGATCCAGCGGGGGGCCCAGACAATGAGCAGTTCTTC. It is translated as CAISDPAGGPDNEQFF. J is TRBJ2-1 and V is TRBV10-3; TRBD2 matches at 9 bases. The CDR3 loop spans 16 amino acids. V lost 3 bases and J lost 5; bases outside the gene matches: 8. The germline V gene has CDR1 ENHRY and CDR2 SYGVKD.

Ten or more counts support this clonotype. The chain uses TRBV12-3 or TRBV12-4 and TRBJ2-2, with D hard to call. This CDR3 is built from 13 residues. V lost 3 bases and J lost 4, with 6 bases in between. The CDR3 coding sequence is TGTGCCAGCAGTTTCCTTGTCACCGGGGAGCTGTTTTTT. Protein: CASSFLVTGELFF.

At least ten counts were recorded for this clonotype. This sequence joins TRBV7-2 and TRBJ2-1; TRBD1 agrees at 10 bases. The CDR3 has 14 amino acids. V lost 5 bases to trimming and J lost 6 bases; unmatched junction nucleotides: 4. Germline V gene sequence: CDR1 SGHTA, CDR2 FQGNSA. The CDR3 spells CASSRDRGLNEQFF. DNA for the CDR3: TGTGCCAGCAGCCGGGACAGGGGCCTCAATGAGCAGTTCTTC.

The chain employs TRBV5-5 and TRBJ1-4; 7 nucleotides match TRBD1. The length of the CDR3 is 13 residues. J lost 12 bases, V lost 4 bases, and 9 bases had no gene match. Germline loops: CDR1 SGHKS, CDR2 YYEKEE (reference sequence). The CDR3 here is CASSLTGKAQLFF. The DNA of the CDR3 is TGTGCCAGCAGCCTGACAGGGAAGGCACAACTGTTTTTT.

This clonotype was picked up one time. The rearrangement links TRBV19 to TRBJ1-1; D gene ambiguous. Germline CDR1 is LNHDA and CDR2 is SQIVND (reference sequence). The CDR3 consists of 12 residues. V shed 7 bases and J shed 4 bases, with 10 bases lying between them. The DNA of the CDR3 is TGTGCCAGTAACAACTGGGGCACTGAAGCTTTCTTT. Amino acids: CASNNWGTEAFF.

This clonotype was seen a few times. This chain connects TRBV5-1 to TRBJ2-3, with TRBD2 identical over 11 bases. Germline CDR1 is SGHRS and CDR2 is YFSETQ. The CDR3 has 17 residues. With 3 bases clipped from V and 0 bases from J, the junction kept 6 bases outside the gene matches. CDR3 loop: CASSWGLAELSTDTQYF. In DNA, the CDR3 is TGCGCCAGCAGCTGGGGACTAGCGGAGCTTAGCACAGATACGCAGTATTTT. Supplemented by reference TRBV5-1 and TRBJ2-3, the full variable domain reads KAGVTQTPRYLIKTRGQQVTLSCSPISGHRSVSWYQQTPGQGLQFLFEYFSETQRNKGNFPGRFSGRQFSNSRSEMNVSTLELGDSALYLCASSWGLAELSTDTQYFGPGTRLTVL.

The V call is TRBV7-9, the J call TRBJ2-7; no firm D call. CDR3 size: 12 residues. Looked up from germline, CDR1 is SEHNR and CDR2 is FQNEAQ (reference sequence). V was pared by 5 bases and J by 6 bases, with 11 bases between. DNA for the CDR3: TGTGCCAGCAGCAAATGGGGTGGCGAGCAGTACTTC. Translating gives CASSKWGGEQYF.

The rearrangement joins TRBV29-1 to TRBJ2-3, with D unclear. The germline gives CDR1 SQVTM, CDR2 ANQGSEA. V was pared by 7 bases and J by 0 bases, with 11 bases between. This CDR3 comprises 13 residues. The CDR3 DNA sequence: TGCAGCGCCCGCAGAACTAGCACAGATACGCAGTATTTT. Translation gives CSARRTSTDTQYF.

The V call is TRBV20-1, the J call TRBJ1-1; the D is unclear. V dropped 0 bases and J dropped 2 bases, with 16 bases sitting between them. Germline-derived CDR1 and CDR2 are DFQATT and SNEGSKA (reference sequence). This CDR3 has 16 amino acids. The CDR3 reads CSAREPRILLNTEAFF. In DNA form, the CDR3 reads TGCAGTGCTAGAGAACCGCGTATTTTGCTAAACACTGAAGCTTTCTTT.

The V and J genes are TRBV6-5 and TRBJ1-3; D not certain. V was pared by 0 bases and J by 0 bases, with 15 bases between. CDR1 and CDR2 (germline): MNHEY, SVGAGI. The CDR3 length is 18 residues. The CDR3 coding sequence is TGTGCCAGCAGTTACTCGAGAACACCCGAGCACTCTGGAAACACCATATATTTT. Its protein product is CASSYSRTPEHSGNTIYF.

This clonotype showed up just a few times. V and J are TRBV5-1 and TRBJ2-1; perhaps TRBD1 as D (7 bases). CDR1 and CDR2 (germline): SGHRS, YFSETQ. CDR3 length: 16 amino acids. V was cut by 0 bases and J by 12 bases, with 22 bases left in between. CDR3 loop: CASSLAVSGGLGTQFF. The CDR3, as DNA: TGCGCCAGCAGCTTGGCGGTGTCAGGGGGGCTGGGGACGCAGTTCTTC.

This clonotype turned up a few times. The J gene is TRBJ1-1, the V gene TRBV6-5, with D unresolved. This CDR3 region has 15 residues. Trimming removed 8 bases from V and 3 bases from J, with 19 bases in between. Germline V gene sequence: CDR1 MNHEY, CDR2 SVGAGI. CDR3 protein: CASRRAYSLDTEAFF. The DNA of the CDR3 is TGTGCCAGCCGACGGGCCTATTCCTTGGACACTGAAGCTTTCTTT.